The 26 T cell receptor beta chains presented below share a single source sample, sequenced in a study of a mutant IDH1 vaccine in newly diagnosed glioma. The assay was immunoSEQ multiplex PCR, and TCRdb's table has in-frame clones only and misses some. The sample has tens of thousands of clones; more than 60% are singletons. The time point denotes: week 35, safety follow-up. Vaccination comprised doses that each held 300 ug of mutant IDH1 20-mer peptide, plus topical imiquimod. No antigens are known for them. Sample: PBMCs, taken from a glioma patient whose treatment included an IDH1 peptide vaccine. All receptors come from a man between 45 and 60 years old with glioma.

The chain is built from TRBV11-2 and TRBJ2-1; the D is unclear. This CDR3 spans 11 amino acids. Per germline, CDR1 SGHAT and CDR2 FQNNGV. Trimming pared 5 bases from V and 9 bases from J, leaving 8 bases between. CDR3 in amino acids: CASSKMGEQFF. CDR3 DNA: TGTGCCAGCAGCAAGATGGGTGAGCAGTTCTTC.

The CDR3 loop is CASSSQGGNTEAFF. As DNA, the CDR3 is TGTGCCAGCAGCTCGCAGGGGGGGAACACTGAAGCTTTCTTT. The genes are TRBV7-9 and TRBJ1-1; 7 bases align to TRBD1. The V and J ends lost 4 bases and 1 base, in that order; junction bases with no gene match: 3. CDR1 is SEHNR and CDR2 is FQNEAQ in the germline V gene (reference sequence). The CDR3 has 14 residues.

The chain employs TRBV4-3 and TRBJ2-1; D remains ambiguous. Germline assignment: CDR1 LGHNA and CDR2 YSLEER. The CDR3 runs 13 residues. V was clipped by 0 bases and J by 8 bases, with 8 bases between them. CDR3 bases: TGCGCCAGCAGCCAAGATCGGGCCCATGAGCAGTTCTTC. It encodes CASSQDRAHEQFF.

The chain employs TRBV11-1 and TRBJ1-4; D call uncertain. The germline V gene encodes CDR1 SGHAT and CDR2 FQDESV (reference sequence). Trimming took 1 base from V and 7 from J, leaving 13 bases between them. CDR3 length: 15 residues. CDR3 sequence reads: CASSLGGRTAEKLFF. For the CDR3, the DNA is TGTGCCAGCAGCTTAGGTGGACGGACGGCTGAAAAACTGTTTTTT.

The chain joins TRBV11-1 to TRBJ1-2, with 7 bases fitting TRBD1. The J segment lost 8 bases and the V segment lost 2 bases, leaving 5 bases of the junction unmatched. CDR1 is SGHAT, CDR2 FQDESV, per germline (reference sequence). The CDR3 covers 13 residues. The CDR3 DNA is TGTGCCAGCAGCTTACCCACAGGGGAAGGCTACACCTTC. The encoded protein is CASSLPTGEGYTF. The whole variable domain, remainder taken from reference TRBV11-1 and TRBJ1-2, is EAEVAQSPRYKITEKSQAVAFWCDPISGHATLYWYRQILGQGPELLVQFQDESVVDDSQLPKDRFSAERLKGVDSTLKIQPAELGDSAMYLCASSLPTGEGYTFGSGTRLTVV.

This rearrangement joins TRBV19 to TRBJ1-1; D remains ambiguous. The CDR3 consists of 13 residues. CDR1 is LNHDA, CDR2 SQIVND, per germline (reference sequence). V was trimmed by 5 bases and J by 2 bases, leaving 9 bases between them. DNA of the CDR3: TGTGCCAGTAGTTCTGGGTATAACACTGAAGCTTTCTTT. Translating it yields CASSSGYNTEAFF.

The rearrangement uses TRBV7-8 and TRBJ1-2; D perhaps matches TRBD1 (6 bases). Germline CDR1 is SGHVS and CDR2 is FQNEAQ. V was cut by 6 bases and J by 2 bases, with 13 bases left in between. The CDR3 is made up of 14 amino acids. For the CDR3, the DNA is TGTGCCAGCAGAAACGACAGGACCAACTATGGCTACACCTTC. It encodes CASRNDRTNYGYTF. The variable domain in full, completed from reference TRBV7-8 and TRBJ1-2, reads GAGVSQSPRYKVAKRGQDVALRCDPISGHVSLFWYQQALGQGPEFLTYFQNEAQLDKSGLPSDRFFAERPEGSVSTLKIQRTQQEDSAVYLCASRNDRTNYGYTFGSGTRLTVV.

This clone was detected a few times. This CDR3 reads CSGKLGDTQYF. DNA for the CDR3: TGCAGTGGCAAACTTGGGGATACGCAGTATTTT. This sequence joins TRBV20-1 and TRBJ2-3; D remains unclear. The CDR3 runs to 11 residues. CDR1 DFQATT and CDR2 SNEGSKA come from the germline V gene (reference sequence). The ends were cut back, 7 bases at V and 6 bases at J, with 11 bases in the middle.

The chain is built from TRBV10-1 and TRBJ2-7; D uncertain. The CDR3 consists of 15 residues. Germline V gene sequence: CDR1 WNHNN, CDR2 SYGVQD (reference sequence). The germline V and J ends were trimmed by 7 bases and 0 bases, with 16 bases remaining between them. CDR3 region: CASTAKAAYSYEQYF. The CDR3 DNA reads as TGCGCCAGCACTGCCAAGGCGGCGTACTCCTACGAGCAGTACTTC.

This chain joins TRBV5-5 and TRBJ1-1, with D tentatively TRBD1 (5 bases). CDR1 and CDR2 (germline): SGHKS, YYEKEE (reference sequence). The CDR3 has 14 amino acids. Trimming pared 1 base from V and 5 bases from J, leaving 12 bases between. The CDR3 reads CASSLLQAGTEAFF. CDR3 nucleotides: TGTGCCAGCAGCTTGCTACAGGCAGGTACTGAAGCTTTCTTT.

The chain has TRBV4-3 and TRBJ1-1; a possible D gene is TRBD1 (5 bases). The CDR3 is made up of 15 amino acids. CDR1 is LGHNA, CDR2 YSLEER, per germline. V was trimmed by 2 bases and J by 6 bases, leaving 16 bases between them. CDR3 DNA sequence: TGCGCCAGCAGCCAAAGACCCGGGGAAGGGGCTGAAGCTTTCTTT. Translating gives CASSQRPGEGAEAFF.

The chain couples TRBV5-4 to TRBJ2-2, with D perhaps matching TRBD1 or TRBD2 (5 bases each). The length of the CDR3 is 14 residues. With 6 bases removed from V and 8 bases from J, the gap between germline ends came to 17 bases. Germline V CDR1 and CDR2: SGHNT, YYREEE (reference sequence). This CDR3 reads CASTTWDRGGELFF. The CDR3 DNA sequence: TGTGCCAGCACCACCTGGGACCGTGGGGGGGAGCTGTTTTTT.

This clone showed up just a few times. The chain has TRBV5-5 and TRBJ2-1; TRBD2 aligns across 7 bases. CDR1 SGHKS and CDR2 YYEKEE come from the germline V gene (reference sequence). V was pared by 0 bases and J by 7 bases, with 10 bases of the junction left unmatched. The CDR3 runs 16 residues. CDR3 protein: CASSLVGRRPPNEQFF. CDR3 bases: TGTGCCAGCAGCTTGGTCGGGAGGCGCCCCCCAAATGAGCAGTTCTTC.

The CDR3 nucleotides are TGTGCCAGCAGCCTAAGCGGGACTTCCCACACAGATACGCAGTATTTT. Encoded protein: CASSLSGTSHTDTQYF. This sequence joins TRBV14 and TRBJ2-3; the match to TRBD2 covers 7 bases. Losses at the gene ends were 4 bases for V and 2 bases for J; bases not matched to a gene: 9. The CDR3 spans 16 residues. Germline V gene lookup returns CDR1 SGHDN and CDR2 FVKESK.

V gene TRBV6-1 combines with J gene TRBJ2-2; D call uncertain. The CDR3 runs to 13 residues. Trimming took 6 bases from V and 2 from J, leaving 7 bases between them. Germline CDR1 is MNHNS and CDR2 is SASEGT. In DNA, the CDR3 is TGTGCCAGCAGCGTCACAAACACCGGGGAGCTGTTTTTT. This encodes CASSVTNTGELFF.

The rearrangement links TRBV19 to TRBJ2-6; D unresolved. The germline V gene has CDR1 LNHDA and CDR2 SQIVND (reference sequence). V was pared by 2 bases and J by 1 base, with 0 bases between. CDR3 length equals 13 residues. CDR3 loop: CASSISGANVLTF. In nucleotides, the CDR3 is TGTGCCAGTAGTATATCTGGGGCCAACGTCCTGACTTTC.

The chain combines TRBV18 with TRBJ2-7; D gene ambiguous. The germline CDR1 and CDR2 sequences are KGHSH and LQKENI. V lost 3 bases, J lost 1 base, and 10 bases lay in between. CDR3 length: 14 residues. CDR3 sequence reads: CASSPTPTSYEQYF. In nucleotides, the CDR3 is TGTGCCAGCTCACCGACCCCGACGTCCTACGAGCAGTACTTC. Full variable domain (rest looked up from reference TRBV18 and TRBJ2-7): NAGVMQNPRHLVRRRGQEARLRCSPMKGHSHVYWYRQLPEEGLKFMVYLQKENIIDESGMPKERFSAEFPKEGPSILRIQQVVRGDSAAYFCASSPTPTSYEQYFGPGTRLTVT.

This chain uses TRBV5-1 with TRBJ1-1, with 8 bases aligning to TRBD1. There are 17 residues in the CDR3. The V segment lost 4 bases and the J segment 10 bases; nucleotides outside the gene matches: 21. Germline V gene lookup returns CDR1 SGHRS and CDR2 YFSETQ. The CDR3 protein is CASSEGQGSFSVSGAFF. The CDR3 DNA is TGCGCCAGCAGCGAAGGACAGGGATCGTTCTCTGTGTCCGGAGCTTTCTTT.

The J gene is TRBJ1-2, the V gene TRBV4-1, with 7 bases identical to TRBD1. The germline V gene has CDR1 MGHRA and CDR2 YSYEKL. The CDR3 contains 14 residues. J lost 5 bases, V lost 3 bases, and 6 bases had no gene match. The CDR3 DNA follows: TGCGCCAGCAGCCAGGGGGGGACAGCTTATGGCTACACCTTC. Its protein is CASSQGGTAYGYTF.

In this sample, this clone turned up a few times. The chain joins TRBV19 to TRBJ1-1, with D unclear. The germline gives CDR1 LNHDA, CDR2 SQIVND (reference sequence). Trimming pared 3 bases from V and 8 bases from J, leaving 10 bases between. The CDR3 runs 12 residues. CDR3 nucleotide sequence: TGTGCCAGTAGTATTCAACCGGAGGAAGCTTTCTTT. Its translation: CASSIQPEEAFF.

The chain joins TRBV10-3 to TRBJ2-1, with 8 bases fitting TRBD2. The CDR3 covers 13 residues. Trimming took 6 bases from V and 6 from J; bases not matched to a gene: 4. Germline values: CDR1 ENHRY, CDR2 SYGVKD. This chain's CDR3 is CAIREGLGNEQFF. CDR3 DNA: TGTGCCATCAGGGAGGGACTAGGCAATGAGCAGTTCTTC.

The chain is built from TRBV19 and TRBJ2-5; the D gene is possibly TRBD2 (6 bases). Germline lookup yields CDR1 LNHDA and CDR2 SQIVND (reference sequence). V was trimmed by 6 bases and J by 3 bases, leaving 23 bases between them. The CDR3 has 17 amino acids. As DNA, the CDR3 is TGTGCCAGTAGCGGGGGTTATGTGGGTTTTGGGGAAGAGACCCAGTACTTC. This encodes CASSGGYVGFGEETQYF.

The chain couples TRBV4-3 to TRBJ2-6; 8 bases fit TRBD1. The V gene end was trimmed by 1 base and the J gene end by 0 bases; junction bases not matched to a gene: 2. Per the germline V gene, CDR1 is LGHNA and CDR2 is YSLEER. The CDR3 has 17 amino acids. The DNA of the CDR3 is TGCGCCAGCAGCCAAGTAGGACAGGGCTCTGGGGCCAACGTCCTGACTTTC. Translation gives CASSQVGQGSGANVLTF.

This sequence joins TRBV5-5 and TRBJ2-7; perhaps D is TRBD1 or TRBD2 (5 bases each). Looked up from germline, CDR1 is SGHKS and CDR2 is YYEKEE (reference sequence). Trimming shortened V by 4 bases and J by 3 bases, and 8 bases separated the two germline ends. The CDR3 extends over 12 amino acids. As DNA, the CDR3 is TGTGCCAGCAGCACAGGACTCTACGAGCAGTACTTC. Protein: CASSTGLYEQYF.

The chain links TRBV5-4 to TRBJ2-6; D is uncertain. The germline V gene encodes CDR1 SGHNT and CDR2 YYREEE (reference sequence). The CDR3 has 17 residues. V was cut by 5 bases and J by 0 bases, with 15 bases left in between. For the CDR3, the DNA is TGTGCCAGCAGACCTTCAGGAGTCCACTCTGGGGCCAACGTCCTGACTTTC. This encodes CASRPSGVHSGANVLTF.

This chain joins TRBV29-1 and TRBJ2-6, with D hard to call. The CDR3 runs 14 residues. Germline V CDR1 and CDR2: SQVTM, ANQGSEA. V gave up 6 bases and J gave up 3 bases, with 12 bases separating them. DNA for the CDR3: TGCAGCGTCTCTGGGGATGGTGGGGCCAACGTCCTGACTTTC. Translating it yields CSVSGDGGANVLTF.